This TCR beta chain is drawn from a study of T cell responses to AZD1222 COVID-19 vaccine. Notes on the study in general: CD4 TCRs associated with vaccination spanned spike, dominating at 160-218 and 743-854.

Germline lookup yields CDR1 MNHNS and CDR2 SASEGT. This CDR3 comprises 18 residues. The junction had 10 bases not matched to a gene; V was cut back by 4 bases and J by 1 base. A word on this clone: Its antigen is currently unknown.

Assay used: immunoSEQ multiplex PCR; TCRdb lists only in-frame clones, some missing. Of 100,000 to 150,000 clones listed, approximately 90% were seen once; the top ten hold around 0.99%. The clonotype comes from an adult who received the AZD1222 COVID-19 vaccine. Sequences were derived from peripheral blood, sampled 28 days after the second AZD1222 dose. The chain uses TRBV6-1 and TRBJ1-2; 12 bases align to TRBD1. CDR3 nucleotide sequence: TGTGCCAGCAGTGCTAAACCGGGACAGGGGGCTTTTAACTATGGCTACACCTTC. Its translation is CASSAKPGQGAFNYGYTF.